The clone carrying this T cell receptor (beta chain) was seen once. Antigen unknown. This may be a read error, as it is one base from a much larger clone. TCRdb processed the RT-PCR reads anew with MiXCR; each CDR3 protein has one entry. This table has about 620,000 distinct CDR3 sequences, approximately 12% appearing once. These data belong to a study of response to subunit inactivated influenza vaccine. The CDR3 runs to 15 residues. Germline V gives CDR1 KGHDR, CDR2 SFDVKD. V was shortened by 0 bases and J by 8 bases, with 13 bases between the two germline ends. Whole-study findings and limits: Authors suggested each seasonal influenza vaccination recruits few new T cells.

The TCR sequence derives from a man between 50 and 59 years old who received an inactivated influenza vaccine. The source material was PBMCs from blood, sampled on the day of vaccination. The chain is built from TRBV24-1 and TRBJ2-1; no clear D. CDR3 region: CATSDLLLENDEQFF. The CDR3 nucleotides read TGTGCCACCAGTGATTTGCTGCTAGAGAACGATGAGCAGTTCTTC.